This T cell receptor (beta chain) derives from a study of blood T cell repertoires in COVID-19 (dated by TCRdb to 2019 to 2021). Looking at the study overall: Collaborator samples came from the United States, Italy and Spain and covered acute and convalescent phases of COVID-19. Subjects who had been exposed to COVID-19, were actively infected with it, or had recovered from it provided the deeply sampled blood TCRbeta repertoires that made up the dataset. Nearly every sample came with metadata listing a de-identified subject ID, COVID-19 status, age in years and sex. The material from the prospective study consisted of cDNA or gDNA derived from T cells, B-cell-depleted T cells, or PBMCs. The repertoires were released in a freely available public database meant as a resource for research on the immune response to SARS-CoV-2. The samples were drawn from the first 160 participants of the ongoing ImmuneRACE study and from about 1,200 subjects provided by 6 global collaborators. Where available, HLA class I and class II types were obtained from metadata supplied by the sample provider rather than from assay-based typing. Summary of the overall study and its limitations: The quantity of clinical and demographic metadata differed by source and by participant and was supplied without curation.

Participants in the prospective study were enrolled through a virtual design, were aged roughly 18 to 90 years, and lived in roughly 24 United States geographic areas. To assign participants to cohorts, the prospective study relied on clinical history that participants themselves reported in a screening survey and a study questionnaire. Exposed participants had been in contact, within 2 weeks of entering the study, with a person who had a PCR-confirmed or clinician-diagnosed case of COVID-19. In the prospective study, whole blood, serum and a nasopharyngeal or oropharyngeal swab were collected from each participant by mobile phlebotomists. Prospective study participants could optionally give additional blood draws and questionnaires over a roughly two-month period. Prospective study blood samples were shipped either frozen or at room temperature before DNA extraction. The immunoSEQ Assay, a bias-controlled multiplex PCR, was used to amplify TCRbeta CDR3 regions from genomic DNA. In the authors' own workflow: Within the assay, amplification of reference gene primers was used to estimate how many nucleated cells each sample contained. Sequence reads were collapsed and filtered to measure the absolute abundance of every unique TCRbeta CDR3 rearrangement. For each sample, productive Simpson clonality was calculated by taking the square root of Simpson's diversity index across productive rearrangements. Sourced from immuneACCESS, this table was stored by TCRdb with only in-frame sequences that have V and J called. A share of the clones is absent; for the studies checked, an unresolved V gene accounts for under half, and the remainder has no known explanation. D and trimming were read from the DNA, whereas the V and J calls and clone size are those reported in that table. This sample holds approximately 280,000 clones; roughly four fifths were observed only once. The ten largest make up over 4% of the sample.

The germline ends are 15 bases apart after V is trimmed by 6 bases and J by 9 bases. Taken from cysteine to phenylalanine, the CDR3 has 13 residues. The CDR3 DNA has 39 bases and is translated from base 1. The germline V gene sets CDR1 to MNHEY and CDR2 to SVGAGI. As to this clone: What this receptor recognizes is not known. No much larger clonotype is one base removed from it; base qualities were not supplied.

Sequenced input: PBMCs or T cells enriched from blood (not recorded which). The rearrangement joined TRBV6-5 to TRBJ2-1, and TRBD2 may be the D gene, going by 5 matching bases. This receptor was identified in a man in his forties who had been exposed to COVID-19. CDR3 protein: CASRALRAGEQFF. The sequence in DNA is TGTGCCAGCAGGGCCCTGCGGGCCGGTGAGCAGTTCTTC.